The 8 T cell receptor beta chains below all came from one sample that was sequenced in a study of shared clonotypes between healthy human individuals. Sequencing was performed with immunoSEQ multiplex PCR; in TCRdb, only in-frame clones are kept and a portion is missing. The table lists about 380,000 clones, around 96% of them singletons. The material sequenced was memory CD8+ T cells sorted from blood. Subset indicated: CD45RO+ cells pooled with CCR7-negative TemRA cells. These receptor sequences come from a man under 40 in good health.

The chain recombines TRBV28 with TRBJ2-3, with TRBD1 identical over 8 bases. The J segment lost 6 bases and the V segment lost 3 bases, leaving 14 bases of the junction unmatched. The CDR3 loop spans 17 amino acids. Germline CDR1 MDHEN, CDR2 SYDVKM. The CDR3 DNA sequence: TGTGCCAGCAGTTTCGCGCGGGCAGGGGGCGATGGGGATACGCAGTATTTT. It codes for CASSFARAGGDGDTQYF.

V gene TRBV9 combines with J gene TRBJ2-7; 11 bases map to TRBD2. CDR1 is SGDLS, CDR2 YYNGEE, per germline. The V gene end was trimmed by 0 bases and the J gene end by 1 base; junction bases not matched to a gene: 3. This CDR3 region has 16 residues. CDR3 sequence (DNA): TGTGCCAGCAGCGTAGGTCCTAGCGGGAGGTCCTACGAGCAGTACTTC. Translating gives CASSVGPSGRSYEQYF.

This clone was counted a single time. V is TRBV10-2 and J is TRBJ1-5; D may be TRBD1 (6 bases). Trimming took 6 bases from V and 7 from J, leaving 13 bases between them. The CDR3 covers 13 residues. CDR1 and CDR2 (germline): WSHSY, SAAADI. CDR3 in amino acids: CASRGGGGQPQHF. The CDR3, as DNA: TGCGCCAGCAGAGGAGGGGGAGGACAGCCCCAGCATTTT.

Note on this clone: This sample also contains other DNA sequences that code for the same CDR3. DNA for the CDR3: TGTGCCAGCAGCGTAGGTTCCACAGATACGCAGTATTTT. Its translation is CASSVGSTDTQYF. This chain joins TRBV9 and TRBJ2-3; no clear D gene. Per germline, CDR1 SGDLS and CDR2 YYNGEE. Trimming stripped 0 bases from V and 2 bases from J, with 4 bases between. The CDR3 runs 13 residues.

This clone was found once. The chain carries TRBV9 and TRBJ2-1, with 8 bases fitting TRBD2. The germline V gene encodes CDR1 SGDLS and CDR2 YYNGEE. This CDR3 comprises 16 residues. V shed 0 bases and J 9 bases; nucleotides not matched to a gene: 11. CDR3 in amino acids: CASSVVGSGSTGEQFF. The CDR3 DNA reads TGTGCCAGCAGCGTAGTCGGGAGCGGGAGCACAGGTGAGCAGTTCTTC.

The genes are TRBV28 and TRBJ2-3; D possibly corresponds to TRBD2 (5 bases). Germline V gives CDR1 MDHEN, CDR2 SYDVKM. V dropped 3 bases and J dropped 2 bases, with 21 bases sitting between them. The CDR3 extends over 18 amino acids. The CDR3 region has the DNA TGTGCCAGCAGTTTTCCACGCCTCAGGACTCGAAACACAGATACGCAGTATTTT. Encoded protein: CASSFPRLRTRNTDTQYF.

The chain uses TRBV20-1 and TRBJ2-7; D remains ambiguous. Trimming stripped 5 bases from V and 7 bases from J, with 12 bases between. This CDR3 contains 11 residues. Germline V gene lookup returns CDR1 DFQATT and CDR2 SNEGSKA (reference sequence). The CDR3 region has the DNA TGCAGTGCTGCTGCAGTACGGGAGCAGTACTTC. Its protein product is CSAAAVREQYF.

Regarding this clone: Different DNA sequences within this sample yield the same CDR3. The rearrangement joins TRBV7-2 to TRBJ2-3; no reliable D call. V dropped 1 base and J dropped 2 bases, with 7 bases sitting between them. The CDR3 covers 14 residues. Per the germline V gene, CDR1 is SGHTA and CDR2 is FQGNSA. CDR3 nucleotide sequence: TGTGCCAGCAGCTTAGGGCAGGTCACAGATACGCAGTATTTT. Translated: CASSLGQVTDTQYF.